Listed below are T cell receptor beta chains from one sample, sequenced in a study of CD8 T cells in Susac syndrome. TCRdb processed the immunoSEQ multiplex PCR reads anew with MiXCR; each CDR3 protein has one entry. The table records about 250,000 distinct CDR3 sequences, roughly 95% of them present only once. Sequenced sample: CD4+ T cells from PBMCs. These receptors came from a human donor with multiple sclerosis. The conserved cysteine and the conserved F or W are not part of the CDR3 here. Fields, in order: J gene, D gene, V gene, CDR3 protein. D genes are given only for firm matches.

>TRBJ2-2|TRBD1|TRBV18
ASSPRAGQGDTGELF
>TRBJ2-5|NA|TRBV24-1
ATSDPTDLRQETQY
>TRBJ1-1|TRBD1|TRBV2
ASVATGVATEAF
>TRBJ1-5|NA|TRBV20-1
SAIRAGDLNQPQH
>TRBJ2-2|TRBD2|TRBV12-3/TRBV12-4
ASSWGTSGANTGELF
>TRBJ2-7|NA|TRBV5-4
ASSLGSTYEQY
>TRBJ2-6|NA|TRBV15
ATSKGVGANVLT
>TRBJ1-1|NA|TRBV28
ASSFLSEAF
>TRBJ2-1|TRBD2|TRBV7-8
ASSIRNSGRADEQF
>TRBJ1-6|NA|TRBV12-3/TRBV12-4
ASSFVGAQGSPLH
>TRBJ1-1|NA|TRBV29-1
SVAGLMNTEAF
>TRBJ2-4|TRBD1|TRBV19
ASSLSTGGYENAKNIQY
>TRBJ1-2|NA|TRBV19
ATSLWKEAGYT
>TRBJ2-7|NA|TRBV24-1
ATSDAGNEQY
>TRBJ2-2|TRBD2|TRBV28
ASSLVAGMNTGELF
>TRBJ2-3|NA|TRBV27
ASNRRGNTDTQY
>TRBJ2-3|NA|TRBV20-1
SARTASTDTQY
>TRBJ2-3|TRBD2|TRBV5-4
ASSWSGGGTDTQY
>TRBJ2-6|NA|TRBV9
ASSPRGGDLFSGANVLT
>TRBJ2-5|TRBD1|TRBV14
ASSPRRGLYQETQY
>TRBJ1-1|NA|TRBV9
ASSARTVMNTEAF
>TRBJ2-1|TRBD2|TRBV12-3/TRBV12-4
ASSLASGRNEQF
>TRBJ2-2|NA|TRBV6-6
ASSGSSINTGELF
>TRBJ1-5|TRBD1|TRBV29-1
SAKTGGNQPQH
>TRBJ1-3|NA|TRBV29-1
SAVGARGSGNTIY
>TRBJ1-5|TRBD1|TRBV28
ATGQDNNQPQH
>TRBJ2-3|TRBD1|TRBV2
ASSPGTGRLDTQY
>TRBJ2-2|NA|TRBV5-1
ASSLVGTPTGELF
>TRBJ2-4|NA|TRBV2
ASSGQKNIQY